This T cell receptor beta chain derives from a study of pediatric ulcerative colitis. General study results and limits: Acute severe colitis showed lower rectal diversity from clonal expansions.

This CDR3 has 15 amino acids. Germline loops: CDR1 LNHNV, CDR2 YYDKDF (reference sequence). V was cut by 5 bases and J by 2 bases, with 15 bases left in between. Using immunoSEQ multiplex PCR, the repertoire was profiled, and TCRdb retains in-frame clones only, with some absent. The top ten clones hold 5.2% of a sample with 55,000 to 80,000 clones, around 80% of them seen once. Points on this clone: Its antigen is not known.

The receptor comes from a boy younger than 18 with moderate ulcerative colitis. Sequencing input: blood. V usage is TRBV15 and J usage is TRBJ2-5; D may match TRBD1 or TRBD2 (5 bases each). The CDR3 coding sequence is TGTGCCACCAGCGGAGCTGGGGGAGCACAAGAGACCCAGTACTTC. Translated: CATSGAGGAQETQYF.